This T cell receptor beta chain was profiled in a study of cytomegalovirus exposure and HLA in healthy donors. V lost 3 bases, J lost 0 bases, and 7 bases stayed unmatched. The germline gives CDR1 SGHTS, CDR2 YDEGEE. This CDR3 is built from 16 residues. The PCR used 60 Vbeta and 13 Jbeta primers. Source study methods: Counted up in a later analysis, unique TCR beta chains came to about 80 million, with around 12 million shared. Repertoires were generated with immunoSEQ multiplex PCR, while TCRdb's copy carries only in-frame clones and drops some. From that table come the V and J calls and clone size; the DNA was used to work out D and trimming. The table lists roughly 200,000 clones, roughly 8.7% of them singletons, with 1% to 1.5% in the top ten.

V is TRBV5-8 and J is TRBJ2-3; 7 positions agree with TRBD1. Sequenced input: PBMCs. The origin of this receptor is a woman between 25 and 40 years old in good health and CMV-seropositive. The CDR3 spells CASSSQPGQSTDTQYF. The CDR3 DNA follows: TGTGCCAGCAGCTCGCAACCGGGACAGAGCACAGATACGCAGTATTTT. Drawing the rest from reference TRBV5-8 and TRBJ2-3, the complete variable domain is EAGVTQSPTHLIKTRGQQATLRCSPISGHTSVYWYQQALGLGLQFLLWYDEGEERNRGNFPPRFSGRQFPNYSSELNVNALELEDSALYLCASSSQPGQSTDTQYFGPGTRLTVL.